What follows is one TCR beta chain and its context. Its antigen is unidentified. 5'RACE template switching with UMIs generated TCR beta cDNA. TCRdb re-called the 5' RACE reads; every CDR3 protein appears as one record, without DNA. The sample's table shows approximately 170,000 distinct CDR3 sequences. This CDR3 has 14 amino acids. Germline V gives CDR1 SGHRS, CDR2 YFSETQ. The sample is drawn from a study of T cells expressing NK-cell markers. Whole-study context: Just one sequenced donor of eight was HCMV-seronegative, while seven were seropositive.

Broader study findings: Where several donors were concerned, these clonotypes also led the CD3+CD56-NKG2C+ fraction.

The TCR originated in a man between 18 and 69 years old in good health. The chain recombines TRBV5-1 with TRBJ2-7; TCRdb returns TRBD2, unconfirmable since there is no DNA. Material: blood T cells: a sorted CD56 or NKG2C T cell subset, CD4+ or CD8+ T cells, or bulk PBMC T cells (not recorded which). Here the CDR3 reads CASSEGTAKYEQYF.